The next 23 T cell receptor beta chains were all read from a single sample in a study of preoperative IRX-2 immunotherapy in early breast cancer. The data were produced by immunoSEQ multiplex PCR, yet TCRdb's version contains in-frame clones alone and is incomplete. In the table there are 20,000 to 30,000 clones, approximately 96% of which are singletons. Treatment in this sample: preoperative locoregional IRX-2 cytokine immunotherapy. Sequencing was performed on tumor tissue, taken after IRX-2 immunotherapy. Source of these receptors: a human donor with breast cancer.

V usage is TRBV5-6 and J usage is TRBJ1-3; tentative D call: TRBD1 (6 bases). The ends were cut back, 7 bases at V and 0 bases at J, with 17 bases in the middle. The CDR3 spans 16 residues. The germline CDR1 and CDR2 sequences are SGHDT and YYEEEE. DNA for the CDR3: TGTGCCAGCGCGACCGGGACAATGAGCTCTGGAAACACCATATATTTT. Translated: CASATGTMSSGNTIYF.

The CDR3 nucleotides are TGTGCCAGCAGCGACGATACAGGGGGCCAAGAGACCCAGTACTTC. This encodes CASSDDTGGQETQYF. The chain is built from TRBV9 and TRBJ2-5; 8 bases agree with TRBD1. This CDR3 contains 15 residues. Germline loops: CDR1 SGDLS, CDR2 YYNGEE. The trim removed 3 bases at V and 1 base at J, leaving 5 bases unmatched.

V and J are TRBV7-6 and TRBJ2-5; 8 bases agree with TRBD2. Trimming at V came to 5 bases and at J to 4 bases, leaving 6 bases not matched to a gene. In germline, CDR1 is SGHVS, CDR2 FNYEAQ. The CDR3 runs to 14 residues. The CDR3 nucleotides are TGTGCCAGCAGCCCCGGGGGGGGGTCAGAGACCCAGTACTTC. Amino acids: CASSPGGGSETQYF.

The chain has TRBV27 and TRBJ1-6; no definite D call. Deletions cut 3 bases from V and 6 bases from J, with 6 bases between. From germline, CDR1 is MNHEY and CDR2 SMNVEV (reference sequence). CDR3 length: 13 amino acids. The CDR3 spells CASSFVRNSPLHF. DNA for the CDR3: TGTGCCAGCAGTTTCGTCCGTAATTCACCCCTCCACTTT.

V is TRBV25-1 and J is TRBJ2-6, with D perhaps TRBD1 (5 bases). The CDR3 is 17 amino acids. The V gene's germline CDR1 is MGHDK and CDR2 SYGVNS. V was clipped by 4 bases and J by 0 bases, with 13 bases between them. CDR3 amino acids: CASSGTGQGSGANVLTF. CDR3 in DNA: TGTGCCAGCAGTGGAACAGGCCAGGGCTCTGGGGCCAACGTCCTGACTTTC. The full variable domain, in which reference TRBV25-1 and TRBJ2-6 provide the parts outside the CDR3, is EADIYQTPRYLVIGTGKKITLECSQTMGHDKMYWYQQDPGMELHLIHYSYGVNSTEKGDLSSESTVSRIRTEHFPLTLESARPSHTSQYLCASSGTGQGSGANVLTFGAGSRLTVL.

A few counts support this clone. The chain joins TRBV27 to TRBJ1-5; unclear D gene. Trimming took 3 bases from V and 8 from J, leaving 8 bases between them. Germline lookup yields CDR1 MNHEY and CDR2 SMNVEV (reference sequence). The CDR3 is 12 residues long. This CDR3 is CASSFRGEPQHF. The CDR3 DNA reads TGTGCCAGCAGTTTTCGGGGAGAGCCCCAGCATTTT.

The rearrangement uses TRBV9 and TRBJ1-5; 7 nucleotides agree with TRBD1. CDR1 SGDLS and CDR2 YYNGEE come from the germline V gene. The junction had 3 bases not matched to a gene; V was cut back by 0 bases and J by 3 bases. This CDR3 region has 15 residues. This CDR3 reads CASSVGTGFNQPQHF. Written as DNA, the CDR3 is TGTGCCAGCAGCGTAGGGACAGGATTCAATCAGCCCCAGCATTTT.

The chain carries TRBV18 and TRBJ2-1; D call uncertain. This CDR3 has 17 amino acids. The V and J ends lost 1 base and 0 bases respectively, with 13 bases between them. CDR1 and CDR2 (germline): KGHSH, LQKENI. As DNA, the CDR3 is TGTGCCAGCTCACCACAGATGATAACGAGCTCCTACAATGAGCAGTTCTTC. It yields the protein CASSPQMITSSYNEQFF.

The CDR3 sequence is CASSSLVSGSGNEQFF. The CDR3 nucleotides read TGTGCCAGCAGCTCTCTCGTAAGCGGGAGTGGGAATGAGCAGTTCTTC. V gene TRBV5-5 combines with J gene TRBJ2-1, with 8 bases identical to TRBD2. This CDR3 contains 16 residues. Germline loops: CDR1 SGHKS, CDR2 YYEKEE (reference sequence). V dropped 3 bases and J dropped 7; count of bases not matched to a gene: 12.

The V and J genes are TRBV7-6 and TRBJ2-3; the D call may be TRBD1 or TRBD2 (5 bases each). CDR1 is SGHVS, CDR2 FNYEAQ, per germline. The CDR3 contains 16 residues. Trimming removed 5 bases at V and 0 bases at J, with 15 bases between. The CDR3 nucleotides are TGTGCCAGCAGCGTGGGACGAACTCTTAGCACAGATACGCAGTATTTT. It encodes CASSVGRTLSTDTQYF.

V usage is TRBV7-8 and J usage is TRBJ2-1; TRBD2 is a possible D gene (6 bases). The CDR3 runs 14 residues. V was trimmed by 8 bases and J by 0 bases, leaving 11 bases between them. Germline-derived CDR1 and CDR2 are SGHVS and FQNEAQ. CDR3 DNA: TGTGCCAGCTATGTGGGGGGCTCCTACAATGAGCAGTTCTTC. Translated: CASYVGGSYNEQFF.

V is TRBV7-2 and J is TRBJ2-1, with TRBD2 matching over 7 bases. Per germline, CDR1 SGHTA and CDR2 FQGNSA. V shed 7 bases, J shed 9 bases, and the junction held 15 bases outside the gene matches. This CDR3 has 15 residues. CDR3 coding DNA: TGTGCCAGCATCTCCTCTGGCGGGAGCTGGGTTGAGCAGTTCTTC. Translation gives CASISSGGSWVEQFF.

The V and J genes are TRBV4-3 and TRBJ2-2; 7 nucleotides align to TRBD1. From germline, CDR1 is LGHNA and CDR2 YSLEER. The CDR3 length is 15 residues. J gave up 7 bases and V 4 bases, and 9 bases lay outside the gene matches. In DNA, the CDR3 is TGCGCCAGCAGCCCTGACAGGGATGAGAACGGGGAGCTGTTTTTT. This sequence encodes CASSPDRDENGELFF.

This chain uses TRBV6-6 with TRBJ1-5; tentative D call: TRBD1 (5 bases). This CDR3 has 14 residues. The germline gives CDR1 MNHNY, CDR2 SVGAGI (reference sequence). The V and J ends lost 2 bases and 7 bases respectively, with 12 bases between them. CDR3 coding DNA: TGTGCCAGCAGTTACGCAGGGTTCAGCCAGCCCCAGCATTTT. The encoded protein is CASSYAGFSQPQHF.

On this clone itself: At one of its ends the junction is not consistent with the germline gene, which may arise from a read error. The V call is TRBV4-3, the J call TRBJ1-2; D gene uncertain. The germline V gene has CDR1 LGHNA and CDR2 YSLEER. CDR3 length: 15 amino acids. CDR3 sequence reads: CASSNNKGRRKTYGF. CDR3 in DNA: TGCGCCAGCAGCAACAATAAAGGACGTCGAAAGACCTATGGCTTC.

The chain uses TRBV18 and TRBJ2-7; TRBD1 matches 11 bases. The germline V gene has CDR1 KGHSH and CDR2 LQKENI. The CDR3 runs to 18 residues. V shed 3 bases, J shed 7 bases, and the junction held 17 bases outside the gene matches. The CDR3 nucleotides are TGTGCCAGCTCACCTCGGGGGGCGTTAGGACAGGGGGCTTCGGAGCAGTACTTC. Translated, it gives CASSPRGALGQGASEQYF.

The chain joins TRBV7-9 to TRBJ1-4, with D hard to call. The CDR3 contains 11 residues. Germline CDR1 reads SEHNR; CDR2 reads FQNEAQ (reference sequence). With 3 bases removed from V and 8 bases from J, the gap between germline ends came to 4 bases. Here the CDR3 reads CASSFREKLFF. CDR3 nucleotides: TGTGCCAGCAGCTTTAGGGAAAAACTGTTTTTT. The whole variable domain, filled in from reference TRBV7-9 and TRBJ1-4, reads DTGVSQNPRHKITKRGQNVTFRCDPISEHNRLYWYRQTLGQGPEFLTYFQNEAQLEKSRLLSDRFSAERPKGSFSTLEIQRTEQGDSAMYLCASSFREKLFFGSGTQLSVL.

The rearrangement joins TRBV6-4 to TRBJ2-2, with 8 bases lining up with TRBD2. The CDR3 is 13 residues long. V lost 4 bases to trimming and J lost 6 bases; unmatched junction nucleotides: 1. Germline values: CDR1 MRHNA, CDR2 SNTAGT. CDR3 residues: CASSALAAGELFF. In nucleotides, the CDR3 is TGTGCCAGCAGTGCACTAGCGGCCGGGGAGCTGTTTTTT.

This chain uses TRBV28 with TRBJ1-2; maybe TRBD1 (6 bases). CDR3 size: 15 residues. Between the trimmed V and J ends, which lost 3 bases and 5 bases, there was a span of 16 bases. CDR1 MDHEN and CDR2 SYDVKM come from the germline V gene. The CDR3 region has the DNA TGTGCCAGCAGTTTCTTACCACGACAGGATTATGGCTACACCTTC. Translating it yields CASSFLPRQDYGYTF.

The chain is built from TRBV15 and TRBJ2-1; tentative D call: TRBD1 (5 bases). The CDR3 is 16 amino acids. V gave up 2 bases and J gave up 4 bases, with 15 bases separating them. Germline V gene lookup returns CDR1 LNHNV and CDR2 YYDKDF (reference sequence). The CDR3, as DNA: TGTGCCACCAGCAGACCGCCCCCCGACAGATACAATGAGCAGTTCTTC. As protein: CATSRPPPDRYNEQFF.

In DNA, the CDR3 is TGCAGCGTCACCGGGACAGGGGGGCCGTCGCTCTATGGCTACACCTTC. This encodes CSVTGTGGPSLYGYTF. This chain joins TRBV29-1 and TRBJ1-2, with TRBD1 matching over 11 bases. This CDR3 comprises 16 residues. V trimming: 6 bases; J trimming: 4 bases; junction bases outside the gene matches: 13. From germline, CDR1 is SQVTM and CDR2 ANQGSEA.

This rearrangement joins TRBV5-1 to TRBJ2-2; 9 bases are shared with TRBD2. Unmatched junction bases numbered 1, after V lost 0 bases and J lost 4 bases. The CDR3 is made up of 15 amino acids. Germline V gives CDR1 SGHRS, CDR2 YFSETQ. The CDR3 nucleotides are TGCGCCAGCAGCTTGGTTAGCGGGGGCACCGGGGAGCTGTTTTTT. Protein product: CASSLVSGGTGELFF.

The chain employs TRBV2 and TRBJ1-1; D gene unclear. The V gene lost 8 bases and the J gene lost 1 base, with 14 bases spanning the gap. This CDR3 has 14 residues. CDR1 is SNHLY, CDR2 FYNNEI, per germline. The CDR3 sequence: CASYRLRQNTEAFF. The CDR3 DNA reads TGTGCCAGCTATAGACTACGGCAGAACACTGAAGCTTTCTTT.